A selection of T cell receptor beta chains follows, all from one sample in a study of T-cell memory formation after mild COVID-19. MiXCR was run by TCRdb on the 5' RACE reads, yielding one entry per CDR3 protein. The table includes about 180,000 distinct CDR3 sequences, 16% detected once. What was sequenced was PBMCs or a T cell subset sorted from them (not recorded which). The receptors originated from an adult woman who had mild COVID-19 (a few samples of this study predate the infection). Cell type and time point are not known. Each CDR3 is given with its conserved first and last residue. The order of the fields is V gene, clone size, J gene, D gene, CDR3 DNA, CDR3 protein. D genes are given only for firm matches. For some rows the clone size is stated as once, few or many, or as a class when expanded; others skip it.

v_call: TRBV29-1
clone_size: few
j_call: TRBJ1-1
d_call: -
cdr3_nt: TGCAGCGTCCAACGCTCGACAGAATACACTGAAGCTTTCTTT
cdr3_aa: CSVQRSTEYTEAFF

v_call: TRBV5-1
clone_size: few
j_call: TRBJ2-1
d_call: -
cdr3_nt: TGCGCCAGCAGCTTGGGTCAGGGACGATCCTACAATGAGCAGTTCTTC
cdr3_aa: CASSLGQGRSYNEQFF

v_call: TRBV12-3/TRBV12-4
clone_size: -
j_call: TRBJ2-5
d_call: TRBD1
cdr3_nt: TGTGCCAGCAGAACAGGGGTCAAAAAGACCCAGTACTTC
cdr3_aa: CASRTGVKKTQYF

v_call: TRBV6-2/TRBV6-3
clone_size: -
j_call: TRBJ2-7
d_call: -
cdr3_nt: TGTGCCAGCCAAGGCGGCAGGCCCTACGAGCAGTACTTC
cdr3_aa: CASQGGRPYEQYF

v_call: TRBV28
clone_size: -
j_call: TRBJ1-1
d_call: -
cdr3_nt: TGTGCCAGCAGTTCCCTGGCAGGAAACACTGAAGCTTTCTTT
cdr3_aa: CASSSLAGNTEAFF

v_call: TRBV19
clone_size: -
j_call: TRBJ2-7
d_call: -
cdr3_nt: TGTGCCAGTAGTATGAAGGGCGAGCAGTACTTC
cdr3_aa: CASSMKGEQYF

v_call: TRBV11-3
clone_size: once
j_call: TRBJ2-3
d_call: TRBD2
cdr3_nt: TGTGCCAGCAGCTTCCCCGGGGTAGCGGGGACAGATACGCAGTATTTT
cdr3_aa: CASSFPGVAGTDTQYF

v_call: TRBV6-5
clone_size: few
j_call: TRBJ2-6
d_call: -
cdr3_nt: TGTGCCAGCACGGGACTCACCTCTGGGGCCAACGTCCTGACTTTC
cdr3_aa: CASTGLTSGANVLTF

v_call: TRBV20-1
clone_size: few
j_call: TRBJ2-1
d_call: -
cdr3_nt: TGCAGTGCTAGAGGCGGGGCGAGCTCCTACAATGAGCAGTTCTTC
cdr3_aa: CSARGGASSYNEQFF

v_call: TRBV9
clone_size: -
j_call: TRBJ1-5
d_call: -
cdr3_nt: TGTGCCAGCAGCGTAGGAGCACAGGGTGGGCAGCCCCAGCATTTT
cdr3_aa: CASSVGAQGGQPQHF

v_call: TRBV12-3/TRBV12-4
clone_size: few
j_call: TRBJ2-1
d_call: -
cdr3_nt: TGTGCCAGCAGTCCGTCGGGACTGAACTACAATGAGCAGTTCTTC
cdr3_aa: CASSPSGLNYNEQFF

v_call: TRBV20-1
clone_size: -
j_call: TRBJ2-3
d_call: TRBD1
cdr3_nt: TGCAGTGCTACAGGGGGCGCAGATACGCAGTATTTT
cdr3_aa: CSATGGADTQYF

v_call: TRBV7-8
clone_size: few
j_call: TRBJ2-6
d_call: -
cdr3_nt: TGTGCCAGCAGCCAACAGGTCTCTGGGGCCAACGTCCTGACTTTC
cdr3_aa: CASSQQVSGANVLTF

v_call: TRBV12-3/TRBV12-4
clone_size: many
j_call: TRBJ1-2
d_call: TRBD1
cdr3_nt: TGTGCCAGCAGTGCCGGGACAGGGAATGGCTACACCTTC
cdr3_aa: CASSAGTGNGYTF

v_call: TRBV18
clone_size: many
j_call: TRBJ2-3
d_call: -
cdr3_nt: TGTGCCAGCAGCCCTCCCGCAGATACGCAGTATTTT
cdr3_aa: CASSPPADTQYF

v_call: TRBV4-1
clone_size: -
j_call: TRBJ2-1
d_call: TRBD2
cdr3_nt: TGCGCCAGCAGTACTAGCGGGCTAGTCAATGAGCAGTTCTTC
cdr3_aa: CASSTSGLVNEQFF

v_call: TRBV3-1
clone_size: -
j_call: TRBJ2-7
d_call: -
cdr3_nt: TGTGCCAGCGGAGATTTGGCAGAAAACTACGAGCAGTACTTC
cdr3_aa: CASGDLAENYEQYF

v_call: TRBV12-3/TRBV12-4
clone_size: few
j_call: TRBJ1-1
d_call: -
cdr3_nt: TGTGCCAGCATACCCAGGGTGAACACTGAAGCTTTCTTT
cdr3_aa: CASIPRVNTEAFF

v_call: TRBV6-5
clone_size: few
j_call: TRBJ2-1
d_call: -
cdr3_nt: TGTGCCAGCACAGGGCTAACCAACAATGAGCAGTTCTTC
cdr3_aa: CASTGLTNNEQFF

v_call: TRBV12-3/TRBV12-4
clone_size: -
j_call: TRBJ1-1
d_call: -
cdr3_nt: TGTGCCAGCAGTTTTCAGGGAATGAACACTGAAGCTTTCTTT
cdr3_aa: CASSFQGMNTEAFF

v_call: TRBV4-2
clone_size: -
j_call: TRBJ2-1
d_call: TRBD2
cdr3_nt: TGTGCCAGCAGCCGAGAACTAGCGGGGGGGCCTAGTGAGCAGTTCTTC
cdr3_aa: CASSRELAGGPSEQFF

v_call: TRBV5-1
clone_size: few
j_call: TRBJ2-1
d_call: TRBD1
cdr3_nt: TGCGCCAGCAAGATGGCCAGGGGGCTTGATGAGCAGTTCTTC
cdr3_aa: CASKMARGLDEQFF